This TCR beta chain was profiled in a study of somatic mutations in cytotoxic T cells in rheumatoid arthritis. General study points: With age, CD8+ clonality increased in rheumatoid arthritis patients, whereas no such increase appeared in healthy controls.

In the case of this clone: Its specificity is not known.

From germline, CDR1 is MNHNY and CDR2 SVGAGI (reference sequence). The V end lost 2 bases, the J end lost 7 bases, and 15 bases lay between the germline ends. The CDR3 runs to 15 residues. CD4+ and CD8+ cells were isolated by positive magnetic bead selection, with purity checked by flow cytometry. As handled by the study authors: Seldom did patient CD8+ clones exceeding 1% match published virus-specific TCRB sequences. Data came from immunoSEQ multiplex PCR; TCRdb stores just in-frame clones and leaves some out. V, J and clone size are taken as reported in that table, and D and trimming were inferred from the DNA itself. The sample records 13,000 to 15,000 clones, about 68% being singletons.

This TCR came from an adult with rheumatoid arthritis. Input material: CD8+ T cells sorted from blood. The chain employs TRBV6-6 and TRBJ1-5, with D possibly being TRBD1 (6 bases). The DNA of the CDR3 is TGTGCCAGCAGTTACGGGTGGGGGGCAGACCAGCCCCAGCATTTT. Translating it yields CASSYGWGADQPQHF.